The present entry profiles one T cell receptor (beta chain) with its context. Antigen specificity is unknown. This sample stems from a study of cytomegalovirus exposure and HLA in healthy donors. The wider study: A prior study identified over 100 million unique TCR beta sequences from roughly 180 million T cells. The study, taken as a whole, reports: Rarity marked most TCR sequences, yet some public TCRs occurred in many donors.

While unrecorded immune exposures were likely, the donors were nominally healthy when sampled. PCR primers comprised 60 Vbeta and 13 Jbeta primers. Clones were sequenced by immunoSEQ multiplex PCR, and TCRdb holds only the in-frame ones, with some missing. Among 80,000 to 90,000 clones, roughly 80% were seen once, and the ten largest hold over 2%. The germline V gene encodes CDR1 LNHNV and CDR2 YYDKDF (reference sequence). The J segment lost 3 bases and the V segment lost 4 bases, leaving 6 bases of the junction unmatched. The CDR3 is 17 residues long. The TCR comes from a man aged 35 to 55 in good health and CMV-seronegative. The chain employs TRBV15 and TRBJ2-6; 10 bases match TRBD1. The sample was PBMCs. CDR3 bases: TGTGCCACCAGCATGGGGACAGGGGCGGGTGGGGCCAACGTCCTGACTTTC. It codes for CATSMGTGAGGANVLTF.